Listed below are T cell receptor beta chains from one sample, sequenced in a study of blood T cells in healthy people across ages. TCRdb independently ran MiXCR on the 5' RACE reads; one entry per CDR3 protein. The repertoire holds around 1,000,000 distinct CDR3 sequences, with around 27% as singletons. Another study also made use of these data, one on T cells of mothers and their children.

Input material: blood. The receptors here all came from a girl aged 2 to 10 in good health. Each CDR3 is given with its conserved first and last residue. A D gene is named only where the DNA matches it firmly. Size tells how often a clone was seen (once, few, many) or the class of an expanded clone, and some rows leave it out.

v_gene	j_gene	abundance	d_gene	CDR3aa	CDR3nt
TRBV2	TRBJ2-2	few	-	CASSEQGSTGELFF	TGTGCCAGCAGTGAACAGGGTAGCACCGGGGAGCTGTTTTTT
TRBV9	TRBJ2-1	few	-	CASSSEGPNEQFF	TGTGCCAGCAGCTCCGAAGGCCCTAATGAGCAGTTCTTC
TRBV7-9	TRBJ2-5	few	-	CASSLIRAETQYF	TGTGCCAGCAGCTTAATACGGGCAGAGACCCAGTACTTC
TRBV20-1	TRBJ1-1	-	TRBD1	CSARSGGTGFTEAFF	TGCAGTGCTAGAAGTGGAGGGACAGGGTTCACTGAAGCTTTCTTT
TRBV15	TRBJ2-5	few	-	CATSRGGEETQYF	TGTGCCACCAGCAGAGGTGGTGAGGAGACCCAGTACTTC
TRBV3-1	TRBJ2-7	few	TRBD2	CASSAVAGSEQYF	TGTGCCAGCAGCGCGGTAGCGGGAAGCGAGCAGTACTTC
TRBV4-1	TRBJ1-3	once	-	CASSQGPYRGNTIYF	TGCGCCAGCAGCCAAGGTCCCTATAGGGGAAACACCATATATTTT
TRBV12-3/TRBV12-4	TRBJ2-5	-	-	CASSSAGRETQYF	TGTGCCAGCAGTTCAGCAGGGCGGGAGACCCAGTACTTC
TRBV7-2	TRBJ1-1	-	-	CASSPARRGMEAFF	TGTGCCAGCAGCCCCGCTAGGCGGGGAATGGAAGCTTTCTTT
TRBV5-1	TRBJ2-1	few	TRBD1	CASSPSGGVRNEQFF	TGCGCCAGCAGCCCCTCAGGGGGAGTCCGCAATGAGCAGTTCTTC
TRBV7-7	TRBJ2-3	-	-	CASSTNRGPGPDTQYF	TGTGCTAGCAGCACCAACCGCGGGCCTGGCCCAGATACGCAGTATTTT
TRBV28	TRBJ2-1	-	-	CATKLQLVGASYSEQFF	TGTGCCACCAAACTCCAGCTGGTGGGGGCATCCTACAGTGAGCAGTTCTTC
TRBV20-1	TRBJ1-4	few	-	CSAQAGSEKLFF	TGCAGTGCTCAAGCAGGGAGTGAAAAACTGTTTTTT
TRBV12-3/TRBV12-4	TRBJ2-4	few	TRBD2	CASSVPGLENIQYF	TGTGCCAGCAGTGTACCGGGACTAGAAAACATTCAGTACTTC
TRBV5-1	TRBJ2-5	-	-	CASSLFGGVEQETRYF	TGCGCCAGCAGCTTGTTCGGGGGAGTAGAACAAGAGACCCGGTACTTC
TRBV12-3/TRBV12-4	TRBJ1-4	-	-	CASSFRGAGEKLFF	TGTGCCAGCAGTTTTAGGGGGGCAGGGGAAAAACTGTTTTTT
TRBV7-2	TRBJ2-7	few	-	CASSLVTAGSYEQYF	TGTGCCAGCAGCTTAGTGACGGCGGGGTCTTACGAGCAGTACTTC
TRBV24-1	TRBJ1-6	-	-	CATSERGRGNSPLHF	TGTGCCACCAGTGAGAGGGGTCGCGGTAATTCACCCCTCCACTTT
TRBV7-2	TRBJ2-5	-	-	CASSFTLRSGLEETQYF	TGTGCCAGCAGCTTCACCCTCCGCTCAGGGTTGGAGGAGACCCAGTACTTC
TRBV7-2	TRBJ1-4	-	TRBD1	CASSVRQGGSEKLFF	TGTGCCAGCAGCGTGAGACAGGGGGGGAGCGAAAAGCTGTTTTTT
TRBV10-3	TRBJ1-6	few	TRBD1	CASSAGQNNSPLHF	TGTGCCTCGAGCGCGGGACAGAATAATTCACCCCTCCACTTT
TRBV4-2	TRBJ1-5	-	-	CASSQETGYSNQPQHF	TGTGCCAGCAGCCAAGAGACAGGTTATAGCAATCAGCCCCAGCATTTT
TRBV20-1	TRBJ2-5	-	-	CSADTGGRETQYF	TGCAGTGCTGACACCGGGGGCCGAGAGACCCAGTACTTC
TRBV15	TRBJ2-4	-	-	CATSISGARAKNIQYF	TGTGCCACCAGCATATCGGGGGCGCGAGCCAAAAACATTCAGTACTTC
TRBV6-5	TRBJ1-1	few	-	CASSYATPEGTEAFF	TGTGCCAGCAGTTACGCGACCCCGGAAGGGACTGAAGCTTTCTTT
TRBV12-3/TRBV12-4	TRBJ2-1	few	-	CASSSLRGNEQFF	TGTGCCAGCAGTTCATTGCGGGGCAATGAGCAGTTCTTC
TRBV6-1	TRBJ2-1	few	-	CASSDVGGNNEQFF	TGTGCCAGCAGTGATGTTGGGGGAAACAATGAGCAGTTCTTC
TRBV20-1	TRBJ2-5	-	TRBD2	CSAPPGEGETQYF	TGCAGTGCTCCGCCGGGGGAGGGAGAGACCCAGTACTTC
TRBV20-1	TRBJ2-3	few	TRBD2	CSAPFLTSGVHTQYF	TGCAGTGCTCCATTTCTTACTAGCGGGGTGCATACGCAGTATTTT
TRBV29-1	TRBJ1-2	-	-	CSVEDRVGSYGYTF	TGCAGCGTTGAAGATCGGGTAGGGAGCTATGGCTACACCTTC
TRBV2	TRBJ2-1	-	TRBD2	CASSEPSGLTDRGEQFF	TGTGCCAGCAGCGAGCCTAGCGGGCTGACCGATAGGGGTGAGCAGTTCTTC
TRBV20-1	TRBJ2-7	-	-	CSARVSTRYEQYF	TGCAGTGCTAGAGTGAGTACGCGGTACGAGCAGTACTTC
TRBV7-2	TRBJ2-7	-	-	CASRTMGGSYEQYF	TGTGCCAGCAGGACTATGGGGGGCTCCTACGAGCAGTACTTC
TRBV28	TRBJ2-1	-	-	CASSPAGATAGEQFF	TGTGCCAGCAGCCCCGCAGGGGCTACGGCTGGTGAGCAGTTCTTC
TRBV5-5	TRBJ1-1	-	-	CASSLGDGTEAFF	TGTGCCAGCAGCTTGGGGGACGGGACTGAAGCTTTCTTT
TRBV7-8	TRBJ2-5	-	-	CASSFKGVLETQYF	TGTGCCAGCAGCTTCAAGGGGGTTTTGGAGACCCAGTACTTC
TRBV10-3	TRBJ2-2	-	-	CAISEPGPTTGELFF	TGTGCCATCAGTGAACCGGGCCCCACTACCGGGGAGCTGTTTTTT
TRBV6-5	TRBJ2-3	-	-	CASSYFSSDTRYF	TGTGCCAGCAGTTACTTTAGCTCAGATACGCGGTATTTT
TRBV29-1	TRBJ2-3	few	-	CGVQRPTDTQYF	TGCGGCGTACAAAGGCCCACAGATACGCAGTATTTT
TRBV7-9	TRBJ2-7	-	TRBD1	CASSPPYGTGGSYEQYF	TGTGCCAGCAGCCCCCCGTATGGGACAGGGGGATCCTACGAGCAGTACTTC
TRBV7-2	TRBJ2-5	-	-	CASSPFTRTQETQYF	TGTGCCAGCAGCCCCTTTACCCGGACGCAAGAGACCCAGTACTTC
TRBV12-3/TRBV12-4	TRBJ1-2	-	-	CASTQDSTNYGYTF	TGTGCCAGCACCCAGGACAGTACTAACTATGGCTACACCTTC
TRBV3-1	TRBJ2-1	few	TRBD1	CASSATGQGGTGQFF	TGTGCCAGCAGTGCTACGGGACAGGGTGGTACGGGGCAGTTCTTC
TRBV7-9	TRBJ2-1	-	-	CASSETYREQFF	TGTGCCAGCAGTGAAACCTATCGGGAGCAGTTCTTC
TRBV29-1	TRBJ2-3	few	-	CSVQGIKITDTQYF	TGCAGCGTCCAGGGGATTAAGATCACAGATACGCAGTATTTT
TRBV10-3	TRBJ2-7	-	TRBD1	CAISAGTGISYEQYF	TGTGCCATCAGTGCCGGGACAGGGATTAGTTACGAGCAGTACTTC
TRBV2	TRBJ1-2	-	-	CATIDPRGGNYGYTF	TGTGCCACCATTGACCCTCGCGGTGGTAACTATGGCTACACCTTC
TRBV29-1	TRBJ2-7	few	-	CSASQGAIAYEQYF	TGCAGCGCGAGTCAAGGGGCTATTGCCTACGAGCAGTACTTC
TRBV6-5	TRBJ1-2	once	TRBD1	CASSWDRAGGYTF	TGTGCCAGCAGCTGGGACAGGGCGGGTGGCTACACCTTC
TRBV7-9	TRBJ2-1	few	TRBD2	CASSYRGLGDNEQFF	TGTGCCAGCAGCTATCGGGGACTAGGGGACAATGAGCAGTTCTTC
TRBV6-5	TRBJ1-5	few	-	CASSPRGKGEQPQHF	TGTGCCAGCAGCCCCCGGGGGAAAGGGGAACAGCCCCAGCATTTT
TRBV4-3	TRBJ1-1	once	-	CASSQGIIGTEAFF	TGCGCCAGCAGCCAAGGAATAATCGGGACTGAAGCTTTCTTT